This T cell receptor (beta chain) originates from a study of beta chain features in type 1 diabetes. Study results and limitations: In all four CD4+ subsets, TCRB CDR3 length was significantly, moderately reduced in type 1 diabetes. Insertions at VDJ junctions were less frequent in type 1 diabetes patients. These patients also deleted more nucleotides at the same junctions.

The study reverse transcribed the entire isolated RNA, so it sequenced expressed TCRB transcripts. Reads from naive, central memory and regulatory T cell samples averaged about 3.57 million. The method was immunoSEQ multiplex PCR; TCRdb's version includes in-frame clones alone and lacks a portion of them. The sample has hundreds of thousands of clones, around 15% seen once. The CDR3 length is 13 residues. V was clipped by 4 bases and J by 6 bases, with 9 bases between them. Germline CDR1 is LGHNA and CDR2 is YSLEER. Comments on this clone: Its cognate antigen is unknown.

The receptor was isolated from a man between 18 and 29 years old with type 1 diabetes. Specimen: naive CD4+ T cells from blood. V usage is TRBV4-3 and J usage is TRBJ1-4; weak D call: TRBD1 (5 bases). The CDR3 coding sequence is TGCGCCAGCAGCCGAGACAGATATGAAAAACTGTTTTTT. This gives the protein CASSRDRYEKLFF.